This T cell receptor (beta chain) was recovered during a study of beta chain features in type 1 diabetes. Overall study findings and caveats: PCR might favor shorter templates, equally in patients and controls.

In the case of this clone: The antigen is not known.

Expressed TCRB transcripts got sequenced, as all isolated RNA was reverse transcribed. The data were produced by immunoSEQ multiplex PCR, yet TCRdb's version contains in-frame clones alone and is incomplete. The data show roughly 380,000 clones, about 20% seen once. Unmatched junction bases numbered 5, after V lost 7 bases and J lost 2 bases. The CDR3 sequence is 14 residues long. The germline V gene has CDR1 SGDLS and CDR2 YYNGEE. The clonotype comes from a woman younger than 30 in good health. Material: naive CD4+ T cells from blood. The chain links TRBV9 to TRBJ2-3, with 9 bases fitting TRBD2. The CDR3 sequence: CASSSGGPTDTQYF. In nucleotides, the CDR3 is TGTGCCAGCTCGAGCGGGGGGCCCACAGATACGCAGTATTTT.